What follows are 25 T cell receptor beta chains derived from one specimen sequenced in a study of T cells in Graves' hyperthyroidism and ophthalmopathy. Template material for amplifying TCR beta CDR3 regions consisted of RNA transcripts. With the HTBI primer set, the TCR CDR3 went through a first round of RT-PCR. TCRdb passed the multiplex PCR reads through MiXCR, listing each CDR3 protein once. The sample contains hundreds of thousands of distinct CDR3 sequences, roughly 14% of which appear only once. Sequenced: blood. The receptors come from a woman between 18 and 29 years old with Graves' hyperthyroidism.

This clonotype was seen at least ten times. This chain joins TRBV11-2 and TRBJ1-1; no clear D. Trimming left V 4 bases short and J 6 bases short, with 15 bases between. Germline assignment: CDR1 SGHAT and CDR2 FQNNGV. This CDR3 has 14 amino acids. CDR3 nucleotide sequence: TGTGCCAGCAGCTCCGGTTCGGGAAACGCTGAAGCTTTCTTT. Its protein product is CASSSGSGNAEAFF.

This chain uses TRBV5-1 with TRBJ1-2; D unresolved. This CDR3 is 18 amino acids long. CDR1 and CDR2 from the germline V gene are SGHRS and YFSETQ. Trimming stripped 0 bases from V and 0 bases from J, with 18 bases between. The chain's CDR3 is CASSLDTASQLANYGYTF. CDR3 DNA sequence: TGCGCCAGCAGCTTGGATACAGCTTCCCAGTTAGCTAACTATGGCTACACCTTC.

A note on this clonotype: This sequence may be a read error, since a much larger clone differs from it by one base. V usage is TRBV18 and J usage is TRBJ2-2; the match to TRBD2 covers 9 bases. The CDR3 has 15 residues. Per germline, CDR1 KGHSH and CDR2 LQKENI. Here the CDR3 reads CASSPGLADTGEPFF. DNA for the CDR3: TGTGCCAGCTCACCGGGACTAGCAGACACCGGGGAGCCGTTTTTT.

There are many counts of this clonotype. The chain recombines TRBV5-1 with TRBJ1-3, with D uncertain. This CDR3 is 15 amino acids long. The V gene lost 4 bases and the J gene lost 2 bases, with 13 bases spanning the gap. Germline assignment: CDR1 SGHRS and CDR2 YFSETQ. As DNA, the CDR3 is TGCGCCAGCAGCGTCGGACGGAACACTGGAAACACCATATATTTT. It yields the protein CASSVGRNTGNTIYF.

The chain combines TRBV10-1 with TRBJ2-3, with D perhaps matching TRBD1 (5 bases). The germline V gene encodes CDR1 WNHNN and CDR2 SYGVQD (reference sequence). CDR3 length: 20 residues. Trimming removed 2 bases at V and 0 bases at J, with 24 bases between. The CDR3 nucleotides read TGCGCCAGCAGTGAGAACAGGTACCCGAAGAAACAGACTAGCACAGATACGCAGTATTTT. It translates to CASSENRYPKKQTSTDTQYF.

This clonotype was observed many times. The chain is built from TRBV28 and TRBJ2-5; 11 nucleotides line up with TRBD2. This CDR3 is 22 amino acids long. The germline V gene encodes CDR1 MDHEN and CDR2 SYDVKM. With 2 bases clipped from V and 2 bases from J, the junction kept 22 bases outside the gene matches. The CDR3 coding sequence is TGTGCCAGCAGTTTAGGGATACGTTCGGGACTAGCGGCAACCGCCCGTCAAGAGACCCAGTACTTC. It encodes CASSLGIRSGLAATARQETQYF.

The chain recombines TRBV15 with TRBJ2-6, with unresolved D. The germline V gene has CDR1 LNHNV and CDR2 YYDKDF (reference sequence). The CDR3 spans 17 residues. Trimming left V 0 bases short and J 2 bases short, with 11 bases between. For the CDR3, the DNA is TGTGCCACCAGCAGAGATCGGCCATGGGCTGGGGCCAACGTCCTGACTTTC. Its protein is CATSRDRPWAGANVLTF.

This clonotype has only a few counts. This chain links TRBV19 with TRBJ2-6, with D possibly TRBD1 on 6 matching bases. The germline CDR1 and CDR2 sequences are LNHDA and SQIVND (reference sequence). V shed 3 bases and J shed 0 bases, with 15 bases lying between them. This CDR3 has 18 amino acids. This chain's CDR3 is CASSIVLGQSSGANVLTF. The CDR3 DNA reads TGTGCCAGTAGTATTGTTCTCGGACAGTCCTCTGGGGCCAACGTCCTGACTTTC.

The CDR3: CASSSSGGADTGELFF. The CDR3 DNA is TGCGCCAGCAGCTCTAGCGGGGGGGCCGACACCGGGGAGCTGTTTTTT. V and J are TRBV10-2 and TRBJ2-2; 12 bases are shared with TRBD2. Trimming took 6 bases from V and 3 from J; bases not matched to a gene: 5. Germline V lookup: CDR1 WSHSY, CDR2 SAAADI. The CDR3 is 16 residues long.

The gene calls are TRBV20-1 and TRBJ2-3; D unclear. Germline V lookup: CDR1 DFQATT, CDR2 SNEGSKA (reference sequence). This CDR3 region has 15 residues. Trimming removed 3 bases from V and 2 bases from J, with 15 bases in between. The CDR3 loop is CSASPFLRDTDTQYF. CDR3 coding DNA: TGCAGTGCTAGCCCCTTTCTTAGGGACACAGATACGCAGTATTTT.

The rearrangement joins TRBV11-1 to TRBJ2-7; 8 bases are shared with TRBD2. Germline trimming cut 5 bases from V and 2 bases from J; bases unmatched to any gene: 8. Germline V CDR1 and CDR2: SGHAT, FQDESV (reference sequence). This CDR3 region has 15 residues. The CDR3 nucleotides are TGTGCCAGCAGCGTTGGACTAGCAATCGCCTACGAGCAGTACTTC. Protein sequence: CASSVGLAIAYEQYF.

The chain couples TRBV28 to TRBJ1-1; 9 nucleotides agree with TRBD1. V lost 6 bases to trimming and J lost 1 base; unmatched junction nucleotides: 9. The CDR3 loop spans 16 amino acids. Germline V lookup: CDR1 MDHEN, CDR2 SYDVKM. The CDR3 sequence is CASRGDRVFRNTEAFF. The CDR3 DNA sequence: TGTGCCAGCAGGGGGGACAGGGTGTTCCGGAACACTGAAGCTTTCTTT.

V is TRBV20-1 and J is TRBJ1-5; tentative D call: TRBD1 (5 bases). The V end was cut by 5 bases, the J end by 7 bases, with 9 bases between. The CDR3 loop spans 11 amino acids. Germline values: CDR1 DFQATT, CDR2 SNEGSKA (reference sequence). This chain's CDR3 is CSAGGDQPQHF. The CDR3 nucleotides read TGCAGTGCTGGGGGGGACCAGCCCCAGCATTTT.

V and J are TRBV20-1 and TRBJ2-3, with a weak D call TRBD2 (5 bases). Trimming took off 0 bases at V and 2 bases at J, with 39 bases between the two ends. The germline gives CDR1 DFQATT, CDR2 SNEGSKA (reference sequence). The CDR3 runs to 24 residues. The DNA for the CDR3 is TGCAGTGCTAGAGATCAAGAGCTCTCGGGCGGACGAGCGGACTCCTCGGGATCCACAGATACGCAGTATTTT. Protein: CSARDQELSGGRADSSGSTDTQYF.

This chain connects TRBV10-2 to TRBJ2-3; TRBD1 aligns across 8 bases. The V gene end was trimmed by 6 bases and the J gene end by 4 bases; junction bases not matched to a gene: 3. In germline, CDR1 is WSHSY, CDR2 SAAADI. The CDR3 runs to 13 residues. For the CDR3, the DNA is TGCGCCAGCAGGACACAGGGGGCAGATACGCAGTATTTT. Translating it yields CASRTQGADTQYF.

This clonotype was seen at least ten times. This chain uses TRBV18 with TRBJ2-1, with D tentatively TRBD1 or TRBD2 (6 bases each). Germline CDR1 is KGHSH and CDR2 is LQKENI. The germline V and J ends were trimmed by 3 bases and 8 bases, with 20 bases remaining between them. The CDR3 loop spans 16 amino acids. The CDR3, as DNA: TGTGCCAGCTCACCCATACAGTTATCGGGGGCCTATGAGCAGTTCTTC. It is translated as CASSPIQLSGAYEQFF.

The chain uses TRBV20-1 and TRBJ1-6, with 8 bases aligning to TRBD1. Losses at the gene ends were 6 bases for V and 7 bases for J; bases not matched to a gene: 11. Germline assignment: CDR1 DFQATT and CDR2 SNEGSKA (reference sequence). The CDR3 loop spans 15 amino acids. The CDR3 DNA reads TGCAGTGCGGCAGGACAGGGCCGCGCAAATTCACCCCTCCACTTT. It specifies CSAAGQGRANSPLHF.

This clonotype showed up just a few times. The V and J genes are TRBV19 and TRBJ2-1; D might be TRBD2 (5 bases). The germline CDR1 and CDR2 sequences are LNHDA and SQIVND (reference sequence). The V and J ends lost 2 bases and 4 bases respectively, with 18 bases between them. The CDR3 totals 17 residues. The CDR3 here is CASSIWPREITYNEQFF. CDR3 bases: TGTGCCAGTAGTATATGGCCCCGGGAAATTACTTACAATGAGCAGTTCTTC.

The chain links TRBV5-1 to TRBJ2-6, with 7 bases lining up with TRBD2. V trimming: 1 base; J trimming: 0 bases; junction bases outside the gene matches: 4. CDR3 length: 17 residues. Germline V lookup: CDR1 SGHRS, CDR2 YFSETQ. CDR3 in amino acids: CASSLTSASSGANVLTF. The CDR3 nucleotides read TGCGCCAGCAGCTTGACTAGCGCTAGCTCTGGGGCCAACGTCCTGACTTTC.

This clonotype has ten or more counts. The CDR3 here is CASSSGTSPYGYTF. The CDR3 nucleotides read TGTGCCAGCAGCTCGGGGACAAGTCCCTATGGCTACACCTTC. The V gene is TRBV28, the J gene TRBJ1-2; TRBD1 is a possible D gene (6 bases). Trimming cost V 6 bases and J 4 bases, with 15 bases left between them. Germline CDR1 is MDHEN and CDR2 is SYDVKM. CDR3 length: 14 amino acids.

This clonotype was detected ten times or more. This chain connects TRBV12-3 or TRBV12-4 to TRBJ2-3; D is possibly TRBD2 (6 bases). V lost 6 bases, J lost 3 bases, and 25 bases lay in between. The CDR3 contains 18 residues. Written as DNA, the CDR3 is TGTGCCAGCAGCATCGAGGCTGGTCGGAGGGCGCGGACAGATACGCAGTATTTT. The encoded protein is CASSIEAGRRARTDTQYF.

This clonotype was recorded many times. CDR3 sequence reads: CASSQGTVNYGYTF. Written as DNA, the CDR3 is TGTGCCAGCAGCCAAGGAACGGTGAACTATGGCTACACCTTC. This chain connects TRBV3-1 to TRBJ1-2; D is uncertain. With 1 base removed from V and 2 bases from J, the gap between germline ends came to 8 bases. The CDR3 is 14 amino acids. The germline gives CDR1 LGHDT, CDR2 YNNKEL (reference sequence).

The J gene is TRBJ1-5, the V gene TRBV7-2; a possible D gene is TRBD1 (5 bases). V lost 5 bases and J 6 bases, leaving 14 bases between the germline ends. Per the germline V gene, CDR1 is SGHTA and CDR2 is FQGNSA. The CDR3 consists of 14 residues. Written as DNA, the CDR3 is TGTGCCAGCAGCGGGGACGGCGGCGGTCAGCCCCAGCATTTT. Amino acid sequence: CASSGDGGGQPQHF.

The chain couples TRBV7-3 to TRBJ2-3; D is unresolved. V was cut by 5 bases and J by 2 bases, with 11 bases left in between. This CDR3 is built from 14 residues. CDR1 SGHTA and CDR2 FQGTGA come from the germline V gene. The CDR3 nucleotides are TGTGCCAGCAGCGCGGACGGAGTCACAGATACGCAGTATTTT. Amino acids: CASSADGVTDTQYF.

This clonotype has a handful of counts. V and J are TRBV5-1 and TRBJ2-3, with D possibly matching TRBD1 (7 bases). The V gene's germline CDR1 is SGHRS and CDR2 YFSETQ. This CDR3 spans 15 amino acids. The V and J ends lost 6 bases and 3 bases respectively, with 17 bases between them. The chain's CDR3 is CASIRGDQNTDTQYF. CDR3 sequence (DNA): TGCGCCAGCATCAGGGGGGACCAAAATACAGATACGCAGTATTTT.